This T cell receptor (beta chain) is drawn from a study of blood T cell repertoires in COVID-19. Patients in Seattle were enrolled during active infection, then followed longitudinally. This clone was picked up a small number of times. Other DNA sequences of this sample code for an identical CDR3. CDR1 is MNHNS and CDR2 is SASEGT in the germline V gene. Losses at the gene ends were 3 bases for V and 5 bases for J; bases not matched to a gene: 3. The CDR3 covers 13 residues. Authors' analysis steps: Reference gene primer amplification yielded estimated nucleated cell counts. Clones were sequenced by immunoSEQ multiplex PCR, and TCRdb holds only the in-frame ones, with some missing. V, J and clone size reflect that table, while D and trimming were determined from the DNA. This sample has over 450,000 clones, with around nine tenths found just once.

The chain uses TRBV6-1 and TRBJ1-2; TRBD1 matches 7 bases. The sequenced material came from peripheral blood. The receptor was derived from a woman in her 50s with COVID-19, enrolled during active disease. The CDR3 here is CASSENRGYGYTF. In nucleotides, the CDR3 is TGTGCCAGCAGTGAGAACAGGGGTTATGGCTACACCTTC.